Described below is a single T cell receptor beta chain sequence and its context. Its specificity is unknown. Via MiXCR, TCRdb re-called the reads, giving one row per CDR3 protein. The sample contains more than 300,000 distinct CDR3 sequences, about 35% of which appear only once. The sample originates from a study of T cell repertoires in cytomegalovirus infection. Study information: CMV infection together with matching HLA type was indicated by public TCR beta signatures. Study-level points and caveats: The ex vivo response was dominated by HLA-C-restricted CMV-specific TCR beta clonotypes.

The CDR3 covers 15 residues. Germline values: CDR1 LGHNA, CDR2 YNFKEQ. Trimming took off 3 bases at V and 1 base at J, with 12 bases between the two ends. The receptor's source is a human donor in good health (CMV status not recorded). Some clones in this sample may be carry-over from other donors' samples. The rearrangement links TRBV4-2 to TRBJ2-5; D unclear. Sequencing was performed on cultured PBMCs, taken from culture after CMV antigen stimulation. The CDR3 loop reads CASSQRSWSQETQYF. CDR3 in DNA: TGTGCCAGCAGCCAGCGGAGTTGGAGCCAAGAGACCCAGTACTTC.